This TCR beta chain was recorded in a study of T cell changes during pregnancy in multiple sclerosis. Sequencing was performed with immunoSEQ multiplex PCR; in TCRdb, only in-frame clones are kept and a portion is missing. The table has about 32,000 clones, roughly nine tenths seen once. The CDR3 loop spans 19 amino acids. Unmatched junction bases numbered 21, after V lost 5 bases and J lost 3 bases. Germline V gene sequence: CDR1 MDHEN, CDR2 SYDVKM. The TCR was taken from a female donor with multiple sclerosis, enrolled in a pregnancy study. The V call is TRBV28, the J call TRBJ2-5, with 7 bases aligning to TRBD2. This material consisted of CD8+ T cells from peripheral blood mononuclear cells, taken in the second trimester of pregnancy. The CDR3 sequence is CASSPPGGRRERAKETQYF. The CDR3 DNA sequence: TGTGCCAGCAGTCCCCCCGGTGGGAGGCGGGAGAGGGCCAAAGAGACCCAGTACTTC.